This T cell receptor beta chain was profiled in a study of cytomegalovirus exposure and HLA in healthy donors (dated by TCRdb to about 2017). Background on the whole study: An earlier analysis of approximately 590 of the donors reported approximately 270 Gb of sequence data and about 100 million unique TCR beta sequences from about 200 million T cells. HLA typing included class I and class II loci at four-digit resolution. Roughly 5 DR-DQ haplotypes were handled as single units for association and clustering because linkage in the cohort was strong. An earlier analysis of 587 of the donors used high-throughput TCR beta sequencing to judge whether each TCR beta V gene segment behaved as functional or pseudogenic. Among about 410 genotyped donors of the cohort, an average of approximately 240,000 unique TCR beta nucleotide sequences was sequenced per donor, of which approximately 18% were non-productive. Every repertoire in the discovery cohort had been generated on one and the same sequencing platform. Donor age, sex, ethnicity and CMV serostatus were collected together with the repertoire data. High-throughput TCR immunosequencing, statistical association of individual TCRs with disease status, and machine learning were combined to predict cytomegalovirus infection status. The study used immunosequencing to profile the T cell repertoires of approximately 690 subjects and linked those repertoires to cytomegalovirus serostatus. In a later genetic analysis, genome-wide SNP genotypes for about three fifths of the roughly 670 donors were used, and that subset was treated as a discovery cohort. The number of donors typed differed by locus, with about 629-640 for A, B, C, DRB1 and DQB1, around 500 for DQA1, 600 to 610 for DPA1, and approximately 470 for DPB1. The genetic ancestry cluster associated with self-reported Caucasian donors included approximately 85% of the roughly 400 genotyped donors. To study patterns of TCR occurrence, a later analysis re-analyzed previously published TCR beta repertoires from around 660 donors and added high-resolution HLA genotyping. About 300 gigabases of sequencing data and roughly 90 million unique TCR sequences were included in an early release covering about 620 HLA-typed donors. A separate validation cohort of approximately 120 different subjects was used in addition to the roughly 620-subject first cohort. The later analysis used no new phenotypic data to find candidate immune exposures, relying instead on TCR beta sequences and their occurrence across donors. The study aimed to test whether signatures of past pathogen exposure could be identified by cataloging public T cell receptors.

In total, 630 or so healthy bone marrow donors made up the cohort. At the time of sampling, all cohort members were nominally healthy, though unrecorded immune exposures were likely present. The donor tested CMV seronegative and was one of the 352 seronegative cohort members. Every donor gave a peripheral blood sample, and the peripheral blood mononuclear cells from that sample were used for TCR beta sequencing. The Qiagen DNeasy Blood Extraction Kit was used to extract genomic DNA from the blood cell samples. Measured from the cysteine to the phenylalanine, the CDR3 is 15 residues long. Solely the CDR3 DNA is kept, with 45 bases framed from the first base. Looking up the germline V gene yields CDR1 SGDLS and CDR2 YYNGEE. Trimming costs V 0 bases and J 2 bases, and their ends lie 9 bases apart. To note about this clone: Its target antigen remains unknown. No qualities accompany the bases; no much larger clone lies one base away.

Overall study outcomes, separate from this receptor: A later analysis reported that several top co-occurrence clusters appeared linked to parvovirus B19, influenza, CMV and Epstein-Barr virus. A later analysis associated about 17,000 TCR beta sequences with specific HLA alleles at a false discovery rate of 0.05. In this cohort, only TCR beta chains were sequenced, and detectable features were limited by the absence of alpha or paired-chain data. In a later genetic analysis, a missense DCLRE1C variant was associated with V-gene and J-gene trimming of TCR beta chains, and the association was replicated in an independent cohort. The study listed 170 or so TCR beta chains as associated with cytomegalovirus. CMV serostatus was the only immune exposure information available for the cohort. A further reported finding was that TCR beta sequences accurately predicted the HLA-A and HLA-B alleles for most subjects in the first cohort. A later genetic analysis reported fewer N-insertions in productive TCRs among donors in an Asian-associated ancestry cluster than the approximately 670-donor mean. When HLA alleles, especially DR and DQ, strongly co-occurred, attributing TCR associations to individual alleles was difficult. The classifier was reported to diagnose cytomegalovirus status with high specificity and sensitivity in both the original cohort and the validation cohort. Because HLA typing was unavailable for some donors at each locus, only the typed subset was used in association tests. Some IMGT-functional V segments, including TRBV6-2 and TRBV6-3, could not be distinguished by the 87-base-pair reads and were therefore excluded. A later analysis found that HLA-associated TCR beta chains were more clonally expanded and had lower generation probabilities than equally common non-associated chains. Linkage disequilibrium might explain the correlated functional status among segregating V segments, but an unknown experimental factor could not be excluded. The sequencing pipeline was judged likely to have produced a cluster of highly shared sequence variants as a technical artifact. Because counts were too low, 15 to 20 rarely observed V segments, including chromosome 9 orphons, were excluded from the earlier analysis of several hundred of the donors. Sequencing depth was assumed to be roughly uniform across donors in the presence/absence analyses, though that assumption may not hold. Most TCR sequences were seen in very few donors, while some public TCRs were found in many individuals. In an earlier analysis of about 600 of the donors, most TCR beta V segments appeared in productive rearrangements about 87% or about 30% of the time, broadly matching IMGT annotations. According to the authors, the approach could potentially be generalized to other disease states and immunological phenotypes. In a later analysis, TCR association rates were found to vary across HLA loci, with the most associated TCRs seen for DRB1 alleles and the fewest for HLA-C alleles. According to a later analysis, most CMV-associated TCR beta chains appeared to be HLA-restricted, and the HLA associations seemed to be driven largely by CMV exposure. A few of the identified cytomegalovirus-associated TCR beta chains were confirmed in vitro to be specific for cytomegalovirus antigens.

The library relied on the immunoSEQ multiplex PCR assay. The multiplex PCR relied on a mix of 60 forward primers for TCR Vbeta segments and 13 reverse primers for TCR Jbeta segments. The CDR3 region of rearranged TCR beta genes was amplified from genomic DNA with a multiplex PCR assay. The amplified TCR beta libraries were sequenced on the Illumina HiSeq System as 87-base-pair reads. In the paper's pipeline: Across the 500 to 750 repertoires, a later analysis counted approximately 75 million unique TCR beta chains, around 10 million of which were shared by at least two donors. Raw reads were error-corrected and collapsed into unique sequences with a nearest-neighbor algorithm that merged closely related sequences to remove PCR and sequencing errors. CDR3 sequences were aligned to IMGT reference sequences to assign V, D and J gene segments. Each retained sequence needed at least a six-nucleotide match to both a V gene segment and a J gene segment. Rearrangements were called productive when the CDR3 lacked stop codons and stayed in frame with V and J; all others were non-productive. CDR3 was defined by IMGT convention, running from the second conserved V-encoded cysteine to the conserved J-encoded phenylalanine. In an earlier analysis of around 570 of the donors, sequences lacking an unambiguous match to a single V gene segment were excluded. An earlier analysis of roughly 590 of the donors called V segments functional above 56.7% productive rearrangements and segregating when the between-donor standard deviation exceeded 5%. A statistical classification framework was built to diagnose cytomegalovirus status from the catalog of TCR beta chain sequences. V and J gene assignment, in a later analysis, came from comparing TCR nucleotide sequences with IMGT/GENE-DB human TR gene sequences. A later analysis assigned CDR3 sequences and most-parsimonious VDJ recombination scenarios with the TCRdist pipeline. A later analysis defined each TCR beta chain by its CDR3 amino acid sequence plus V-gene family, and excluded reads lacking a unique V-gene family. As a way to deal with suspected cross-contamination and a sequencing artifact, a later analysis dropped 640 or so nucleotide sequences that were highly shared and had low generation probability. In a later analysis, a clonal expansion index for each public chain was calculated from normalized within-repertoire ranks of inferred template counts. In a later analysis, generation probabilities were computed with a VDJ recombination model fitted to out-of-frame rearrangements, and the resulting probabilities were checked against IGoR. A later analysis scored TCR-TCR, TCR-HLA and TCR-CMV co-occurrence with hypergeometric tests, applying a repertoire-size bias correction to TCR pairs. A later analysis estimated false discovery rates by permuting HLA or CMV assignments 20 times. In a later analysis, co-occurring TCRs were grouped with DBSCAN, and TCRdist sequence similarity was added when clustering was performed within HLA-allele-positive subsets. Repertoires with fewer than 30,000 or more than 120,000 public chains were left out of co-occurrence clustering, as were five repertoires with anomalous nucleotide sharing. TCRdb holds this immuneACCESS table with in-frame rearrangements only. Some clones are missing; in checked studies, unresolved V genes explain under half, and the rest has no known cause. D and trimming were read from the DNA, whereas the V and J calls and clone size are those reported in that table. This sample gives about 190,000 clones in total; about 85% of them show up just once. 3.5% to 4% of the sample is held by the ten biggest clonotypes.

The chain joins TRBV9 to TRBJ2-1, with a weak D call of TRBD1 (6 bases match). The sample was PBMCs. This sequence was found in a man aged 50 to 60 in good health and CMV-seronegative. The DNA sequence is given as TGTGCCAGCAGCGTAGCGCAGGGGACCTACAATGAGCAGTTCTTC. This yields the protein CASSVAQGTYNEQFF. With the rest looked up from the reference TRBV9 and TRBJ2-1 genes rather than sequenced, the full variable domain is DSGVTQTPKHLITATGQRVTLRCSPRSGDLSVYWYQQSLDQGLQFLIQYYNGEERAKGNILERFSAQQFPDLHSELNLSSLELGDSALYFCASSVAQGTYNEQFFGPGTRLTVL.